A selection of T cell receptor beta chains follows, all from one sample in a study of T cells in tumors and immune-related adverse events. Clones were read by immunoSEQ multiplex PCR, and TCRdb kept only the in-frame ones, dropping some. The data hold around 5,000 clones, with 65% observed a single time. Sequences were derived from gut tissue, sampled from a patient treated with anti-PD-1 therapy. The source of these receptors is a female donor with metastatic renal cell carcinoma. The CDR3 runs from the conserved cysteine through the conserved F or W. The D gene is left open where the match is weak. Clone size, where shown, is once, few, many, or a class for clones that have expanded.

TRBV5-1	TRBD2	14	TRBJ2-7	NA	TGCGCCAGCAGCTACGGACTAGCGGGGGACCGGAAGTACTTC	CASSYGLAGDRKYF
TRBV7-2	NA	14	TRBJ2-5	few	TGTGCCAGCAGCCCTCAGGCCTACCAAGAGACCCAGTACTTC	CASSPQAYQETQYF
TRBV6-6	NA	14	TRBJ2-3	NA	TGTGCCAGCAGATGGACCAGGAGCACAGATACGCAGTATTTT	CASRWTRSTDTQYF
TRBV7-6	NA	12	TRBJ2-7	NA	TGTGCCAGCAGCTTCCCGGCGGGTGAGCAGTACTTC	CASSFPAGEQYF
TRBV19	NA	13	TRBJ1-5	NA	TGTGCCAGTAGTATACTCGGAAATCAGCCCCAGCATTTT	CASSILGNQPQHF
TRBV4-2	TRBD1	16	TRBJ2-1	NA	TGTGCCAGCAGCCAACCCGGACAGGGCACGTACAATGAGCAGTTCTTC	CASSQPGQGTYNEQFF
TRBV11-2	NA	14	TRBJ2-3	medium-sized	TGTGCCAGCAGCAACCTGGGGCAGGCAGATACGCAGTATTTT	CASSNLGQADTQYF
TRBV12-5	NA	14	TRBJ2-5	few	TGTGCTAGTGGTTCGCCGGGACCCCAGGAGACCCAGTACTTC	CASGSPGPQETQYF
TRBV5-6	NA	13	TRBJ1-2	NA	TGTGCCAGCAGCTTGATCTCAGGGGTTGGCTACACCTTC	CASSLISGVGYTF
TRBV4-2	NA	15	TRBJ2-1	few	TGTGCCAGCAGCCCCCGGGACTCCTTTCGGAATGAGCAGTTCTTC	CASSPRDSFRNEQFF
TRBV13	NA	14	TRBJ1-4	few	TGTGCCAGCAGCTTAGGCGGAATTAATGAAAAACTGTTTTTT	CASSLGGINEKLFF
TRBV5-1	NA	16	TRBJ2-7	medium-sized	TGCGCCAGCAGCGAGACAGGGACTGGGAGCTCCTACGAGCAGTACTTC	CASSETGTGSSYEQYF
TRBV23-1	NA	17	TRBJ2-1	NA	TGCGCCAGCATTCCTAAGGGACACCCTAGCTCCTACAATGAGCAGTTCTTC	CASIPKGHPSSYNEQFF
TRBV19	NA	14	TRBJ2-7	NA	TGTGCCAGCCGATTTGGTGCAGGTACCTACGAGCAGTACTTC	CASRFGAGTYEQYF
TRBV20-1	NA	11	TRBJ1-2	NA	TGCAGTGCTAGAAACCCCAATGGCTACACCTTC	CSARNPNGYTF
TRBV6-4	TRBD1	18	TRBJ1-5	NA	TGTGCCAGCAGTGACTTGGGGCGGGACAGGGAAATCAATCAGCCCCAGCATTTT	CASSDLGRDREINQPQHF
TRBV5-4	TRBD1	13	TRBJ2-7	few	TGTGCCAGCAGCCGGACAGGGTTGTACGAGCAGTACTTC	CASSRTGLYEQYF
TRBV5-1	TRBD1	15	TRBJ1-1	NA	TGCGCCAGCAGCGCTCAGGGGGACGGAGACACTGAAGCTTTCTTT	CASSAQGDGDTEAFF
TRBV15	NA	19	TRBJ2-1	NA	TGTGCCACCAGCAGAAACGGCTATAGTGCGGGACAGCTCTACAATGAGCAGTTCTTC	CATSRNGYSAGQLYNEQFF
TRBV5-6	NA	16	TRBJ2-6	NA	TGTGCCAGCAGCTTGACACTCTCCTCTGGGGCCAACGTCCTGACTTTC	CASSLTLSSGANVLTF
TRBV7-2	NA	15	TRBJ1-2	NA	TGTGCCAGCAGCCTCGGGGGGTCGGCTAACTATGGCTACACCTTC	CASSLGGSANYGYTF
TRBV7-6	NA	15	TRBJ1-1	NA	TGTGCCAGCAGCTCCGCCCAGAGTTTGAACACTGAAGCTTTCTTT	CASSSAQSLNTEAFF
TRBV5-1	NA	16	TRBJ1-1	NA	TGCGCCAGCAGCTTGAGGCCGAGAAACCTGAACACTGAAGCTTTCTTT	CASSLRPRNLNTEAFF
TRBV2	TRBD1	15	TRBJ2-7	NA	TGTGCCAGCAGAGAGGAGATGGACAGGGTCTACGAGCAGTACTTC	CASREEMDRVYEQYF
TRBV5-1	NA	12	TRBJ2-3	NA	TGCGCCAGCAGCTTGGTTCGGGATACGCAGTATTTT	CASSLVRDTQYF
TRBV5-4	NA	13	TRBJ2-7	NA	TGTGCCAGCAGCCTAAGACTTGGATACGAGCAGTACTTC	CASSLRLGYEQYF
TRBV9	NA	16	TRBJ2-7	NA	TGTGCCAGCAGCGTAGTAGCCAGGGCATCCCTCTACGAGCAGTACTTC	CASSVVARASLYEQYF
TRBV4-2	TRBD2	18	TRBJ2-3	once	TGTGCCAGCAGCCACCGCCCAACTAGCGGGGGGGACGCAGATACGCAGTATTTT	CASSHRPTSGGDADTQYF